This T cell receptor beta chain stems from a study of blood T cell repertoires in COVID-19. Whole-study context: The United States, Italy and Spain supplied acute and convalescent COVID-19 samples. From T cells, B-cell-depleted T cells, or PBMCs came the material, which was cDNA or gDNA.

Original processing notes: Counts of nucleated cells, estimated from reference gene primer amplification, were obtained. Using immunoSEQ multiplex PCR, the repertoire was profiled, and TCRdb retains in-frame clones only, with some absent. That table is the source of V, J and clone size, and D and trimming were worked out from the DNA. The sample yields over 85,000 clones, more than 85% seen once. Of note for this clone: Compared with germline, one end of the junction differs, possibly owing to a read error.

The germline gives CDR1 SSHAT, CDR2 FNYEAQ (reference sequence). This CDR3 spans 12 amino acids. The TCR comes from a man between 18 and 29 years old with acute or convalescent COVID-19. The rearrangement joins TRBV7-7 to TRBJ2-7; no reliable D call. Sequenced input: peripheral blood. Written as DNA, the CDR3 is TGTGCCAGCAGCTGTACGAGCCCCGAGCGGTACTTC. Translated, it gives CASSCTSPERYF.